The clone carrying this T cell receptor beta chain was recorded only once. Antigen: not known. There are 16 residues in the CDR3. Germline V lookup: CDR1 MGHRA, CDR2 YSYEKL. The V and J ends lost 0 bases and 1 base, in that order; junction bases with no gene match: 2. The sample is drawn from a study of Ad26.COV2.S vaccination and SARS-CoV-2 variants. Study summary: Ad26.COV2.S shots went into the muscle once or twice, 56 days apart.

Treatment here: 15 to 20 received Ad26.COV2.S at low or high dose, single or two shots; roughly 5 received placebo; per-sample allocation not given. Samples analyzed were those drawn on day 63 after the first vaccine or placebo injection. The donor was a Boston adult aged 18-55 years. Sequencing used immunoSEQ multiplex PCR; TCRdb keeps in-frame clones, though not all of them. The data show 300,000 to 500,000 clones, approximately 86% seen once. Overall study results and limits: Responses of T cells in total may have been underestimated by the TCR breadth and depth analyses.

This TCR was sampled from a person between 18 and 65 years old who received the Ad26.COV2.S COVID-19 vaccine or a placebo. Sequencing was performed on peripheral blood, taken in a trial of Ad26.COV2.S vaccine versus placebo. The chain employs TRBV4-1 and TRBJ2-1; 8 bases map to TRBD2. CDR3 in DNA: TGCGCCAGCAGCCAAGAACGGGGGGGGTCCTACAATGAGCAGTTCTTC. Protein: CASSQERGGSYNEQFF.